The T cell receptor (beta chain) described here comes from a study of blood T cells in healthy people across ages. CDR3 length: 15 amino acids. The germline V gene has CDR1 MNHNS and CDR2 SASEGT. V shed 6 bases, J shed 5 bases, and the junction held 11 bases outside the gene matches. Next came a second PCR, run for about 6 to 11 cycles, which used a sample-barcoded 5' primer along with a J-beta primer mix. TCRdb re-derived calls from the 5' RACE reads in MiXCR, one entry per CDR3 protein. This sample carries roughly 1,800,000 distinct CDR3 sequences, about 49% of them seen once, and the ten largest clones take over 2%.

The genes are TRBV6-1 and TRBJ2-5; 8 bases match TRBD2. Sequenced material: blood. The TCR originated in a woman in her thirties or forties in good health. Written as DNA, the CDR3 is TGTGCCAGCAGGAACCGGGGGGGAGTTAGGGAGACCCAGTACTTC. Encoded protein: CASRNRGGVRETQYF.